The text below deals with one T cell receptor beta chain. The sample comes from a study of PD-L1 blockade in urothelial cancer. Trimming took 6 bases from V and 0 from J; bases not matched to a gene: 12. CDR1 is SNHLY, CDR2 FYNNEI, per germline. This CDR3 contains 17 residues. The method was immunoSEQ multiplex PCR; TCRdb's version includes in-frame clones alone and lacks a portion of them. The sample has some 120,000 clones; about 82% are singletons. The time point is: peripheral blood 6 weeks after treatment start. This TCR derives from a man between 50 and 59 years old with urothelial cancer. The rearrangement links TRBV2 to TRBJ2-7, with 9 positions matching TRBD2. The sequencing used PBMCs, collected around atezolizumab (anti-PD-L1) treatment. The CDR3 nucleotides read TGTGCCAGCAGCAAAGGGACTAGCTCCTACAGCTCCTACGAGCAGTACTTC. Protein sequence: CASSKGTSSYSSYEQYF. Looking up the rest from reference TRBV2 and TRBJ2-7 gives the full variable domain: EPEVTQTPSHQVTQMGQEVILRCVPISNHLYFYWYRQILGQKVEFLVSFYNNEISEKSEIFDDQFSVERPDGSNFTLKIRSTKLEDSAMYFCASSKGTSSYSSYEQYFGPGTRLTVT.